This T cell receptor (beta chain) is drawn from a study of OX40 agonist ivuxolimab in advanced cancers. Per germline, CDR1 SGHTA and CDR2 FQGNSA. Trimming took off 1 base at V and 8 bases at J, with 11 bases between the two ends. This CDR3 is built from 14 residues. Assay used: immunoSEQ multiplex PCR; TCRdb lists only in-frame clones, some missing. The repertoire has roughly 69,000 clones, about 90% of them found once; the top ten carry roughly 5.1%. This rearrangement joins TRBV7-2 to TRBJ1-4; D unclear. The receptor's source is an adult with an advanced solid tumor such as melanoma, head and neck, liver or kidney cancer. Sequenced material: CD4+ or CD8+ T cells sorted from blood, taken in a trial of the OX40 agonist ivuxolimab. The CDR3 sequence is CASSLGPGGEKLFF. The CDR3 nucleotides read TGTGCCAGCAGCTTAGGGCCTGGCGGGGAAAAACTGTTTTTT.